The present T cell receptor beta chain was sequenced within a study of blood T cell repertoires in COVID-19. Study-level information: There were acute and convalescent COVID-19 samples, and they came from the United States, Italy and Spain. T cells, B-cell-depleted T cells, or PBMCs supplied cDNA or gDNA.

The authors' processing: Nucleated cell counts were estimated from reference gene primer amplification. Sequenced by immunoSEQ multiplex PCR; TCRdb stores in-frame clones only, minus some. V and J calls and clone size come straight from that table; D and trimming were deduced from the DNA. The sample records roughly 140,000 clones, 85% to 90% being singletons. There are 15 residues in the CDR3. J was trimmed by 1 base and V by 1 base; bases with no gene match: 0. Per germline, CDR1 LGHDT and CDR2 YNNKEL (reference sequence). The rearrangement uses TRBV3-1 (or the pseudogene TRBV3-2) and TRBJ2-4, with TRBD2 identical over 8 bases. This clonotype was obtained from a woman aged 80 or older with acute or convalescent COVID-19. The sequencing input was peripheral blood. This CDR3 reads CASSQGGGAKNIQYF. The CDR3, as DNA: TGTGCCAGCAGCCAAGGCGGGGGGGCCAAAAACATTCAGTACTTC.